This T cell receptor beta chain was observed in a study of shared clonotypes between healthy human individuals. TCRdb's copy holds only in-frame clones and misses some; the assay was immunoSEQ multiplex PCR. In the table there are about 1.5 million clones, nearly 99% of which are singletons. Donation came from healthy HIV-negative adults that had no recent acute infections or vaccinations. This CDR3 is 16 amino acids long. The germline CDR1 and CDR2 sequences are MNHNY and SVGAGI (reference sequence). Trimming cost V 2 bases and J 4 bases; bases outside gene matches: 5. This clonotype was sampled from a man aged 30-40 years in good health. Sequences were obtained from naive CD4+ T cells sorted from blood. Noted subset: CD45RA+ positively selected. This chain connects TRBV6-6 to TRBJ1-3, with TRBD1 matching over 10 bases. This CDR3 reads CASSYADRGPGNTIYF. Written as DNA, the CDR3 is TGTGCCAGCAGTTACGCCGACAGGGGGCCGGGAAACACCATATATTTT.